Listed here are 26 T cell receptor beta chains from one sample, sequenced in a study of blood T cell repertoires in COVID-19. Assay: immunoSEQ multiplex PCR; the TCRdb copy retains only in-frame clones and omits some. The data show roughly 140,000 clones, with approximately 80% seen just once and roughly 13% held by the top ten. The specimen was peripheral blood. These receptors were obtained from a man aged 55 to 70 with active or convalescent COVID-19.

This CDR3 reads CASSLGPVYEQYF. DNA for the CDR3: TGTGCCAGCAGCTTAGGGCCAGTGTACGAGCAGTACTTC. The chain couples TRBV7-9 to TRBJ2-7; D is unresolved. Germline lookup yields CDR1 SEHNR and CDR2 FQNEAQ (reference sequence). The CDR3 length is 13 residues. Trimming took off 1 base at V and 4 bases at J, with 8 bases between the two ends.

The chain combines TRBV6-1 with TRBJ1-1; 7 bases fit TRBD1. The CDR3 totals 14 residues. Per germline, CDR1 MNHNS and CDR2 SASEGT. With 6 bases clipped from V and 10 bases from J, the junction kept 14 bases outside the gene matches. The CDR3 reads CASSLKGTVPRAFF. CDR3 coding DNA: TGTGCCAGCAGCCTAAAAGGGACAGTCCCGCGAGCTTTCTTT.

Note on this clone: The same CDR3 is also encoded by other DNA sequences in this sample. The gene calls are TRBV10-3 and TRBJ2-3; D perhaps matches TRBD1 (5 bases). The germline V and J ends were trimmed by 8 bases and 3 bases, with 6 bases remaining between them. CDR1 is ENHRY, CDR2 SYGVKD, per germline. The CDR3 is made up of 11 amino acids. In DNA form, the CDR3 reads TGTGCCATCTCAGGGACAGATACGCAGTATTTT. It translates to CAISGTDTQYF.

The chain is built from TRBV6-2 or TRBV6-3 and TRBJ2-7; D is unclear. V lost 2 bases and J 2 bases, leaving 10 bases between the germline ends. CDR1 MNHEY and CDR2 SVGEGT come from the germline V gene. CDR3 length: 14 residues. The CDR3 region is CASSYEQITYEQYF. Here the CDR3 DNA reads TGTGCCAGCAGTTACGAACAGATTACCTACGAGCAGTACTTC.

This chain joins TRBV6-2 or TRBV6-3 and TRBJ2-1; 7 bases map to TRBD1. CDR1 and CDR2 from the germline V gene are MNHEY and SVGEGT. J lost 6 bases, V lost 5 bases, and 7 bases had no gene match. The CDR3 is 14 residues long. CDR3 sequence (DNA): TGTGCCAGCAGTACTAGGGGGCTCGGCAATGAGCAGTTCTTC. Translated, it gives CASSTRGLGNEQFF.

V usage is TRBV10-3 and J usage is TRBJ2-3; 13 bases match TRBD2. The CDR3 is 15 amino acids. The junction had 2 bases not matched to a gene; V was cut back by 4 bases and J by 4 bases. Germline lookup yields CDR1 ENHRY and CDR2 SYGVKD. The CDR3: CAISGTSGSADTQYF. The CDR3 DNA follows: TGTGCCATCAGTGGGACTAGCGGGAGCGCAGATACGCAGTATTTT.

The V call is TRBV7-9, the J call TRBJ2-7; 7 positions match TRBD1. The V segment lost 5 bases and the J segment 2 bases; nucleotides outside the gene matches: 15. This CDR3 comprises 17 residues. Germline V lookup: CDR1 SEHNR, CDR2 FQNEAQ (reference sequence). The CDR3 protein is CASSAAFFEGQPYEQYF. The CDR3 bases are TGTGCCAGCAGCGCAGCCTTTTTTGAGGGACAGCCCTACGAGCAGTACTTC.

This chain uses TRBV10-3 with TRBJ2-5, with D possibly matching TRBD1 (5 bases). The CDR3 totals 15 residues. Trimming stripped 7 bases from V and 1 base from J, with 16 bases between. Germline CDR1 ENHRY, CDR2 SYGVKD. The CDR3 reads CAIKPEDTFQETQYF. As DNA, the CDR3 is TGTGCCATCAAGCCCGAGGACACTTTCCAAGAGACCCAGTACTTC.

This clone was observed at least ten times. The V gene is TRBV7-3, the J gene TRBJ2-1, with 7 bases aligning to TRBD2. V was pared by 1 base and J by 10 bases, with 13 bases of the junction left unmatched. The CDR3 consists of 16 residues. Germline assignment: CDR1 SGHTA and CDR2 FQGTGA. The CDR3 DNA reads TGTGCCAGCAGCTTAATTGGACTAGGGGACCGTTGGGAGCAGTTCTTC. Amino acids: CASSLIGLGDRWEQFF. The variable domain in full, completed from reference TRBV7-3 and TRBJ2-1, reads GAGVSQTPSNKVTEKGKYVELRCDPISGHTALYWYRQSLGQGPEFLIYFQGTGAADDSGLPNDRFFAVRPEGSVSTLKIQRTERGDSAVYLCASSLIGLGDRWEQFFGPGTRLTVL.

The chain has TRBV5-1 and TRBJ1-1; D gene unclear. The CDR3 contains 14 residues. The germline V gene has CDR1 SGHRS and CDR2 YFSETQ. V shed 2 bases and J shed 0 bases, with 8 bases lying between them. CDR3 sequence (DNA): TGCGCCAGCAGCTTCGGCGGGATGAACACTGAAGCTTTCTTT. This sequence encodes CASSFGGMNTEAFF.

The CDR3 DNA is TGTGCCAGCAGCTTAAGCCGAACTAACTATGGCTACACCTTC. Amino acid sequence: CASSLSRTNYGYTF. The V gene is TRBV7-8, the J gene TRBJ1-2; the D is unclear. Between the trimmed V and J ends, which lost 2 bases and 0 bases, there was a span of 7 bases. CDR3 length: 14 residues. Per the germline V gene, CDR1 is SGHVS and CDR2 is FQNEAQ. The full variable domain, with the rest looked up from reference TRBV7-8 and TRBJ1-2, is GAGVSQSPRYKVAKRGQDVALRCDPISGHVSLFWYQQALGQGPEFLTYFQNEAQLDKSGLPSDRFFAERPEGSVSTLKIQRTQQEDSAVYLCASSLSRTNYGYTFGSGTRLTVV.

The V call is TRBV27, the J call TRBJ1-1; D ambiguous. The CDR3 totals 17 residues. Germline V CDR1 and CDR2: MNHEY, SMNVEV (reference sequence). Between the trimmed V and J ends, which lost 4 bases and 1 base, there was a span of 19 bases. In DNA, the CDR3 is TGTGCCAGCAGTTCCGCCGGTCTTCGAGGTGGGAACACTGAAGCTTTCTTT. Protein: CASSSAGLRGGNTEAFF.

The chain employs TRBV10-1 and TRBJ1-1; TRBD1 is a possible D gene (6 bases). The CDR3 loop spans 14 amino acids. Trimming left V 5 bases short and J 1 base short, with 11 bases between. Germline V lookup: CDR1 WNHNN, CDR2 SYGVQD (reference sequence). DNA for the CDR3: TGCGCCAGCAGTAACAGGGTAGGGAACACTGAAGCTTTCTTT. Translation: CASSNRVGNTEAFF.

This chain connects TRBV28 to TRBJ1-5; D is undetermined. Germline V CDR1 and CDR2: MDHEN, SYDVKM. CDR3 length: 12 residues. V lost 10 bases to trimming and J lost 2 bases, with 9 bases between them. The CDR3 sequence is CATLRGNQPQHF. The CDR3 nucleotides read TGTGCCACCCTGCGAGGCAATCAGCCCCAGCATTTT.

The rearrangement joins TRBV28 to TRBJ1-2, with unresolved D. Germline loops: CDR1 MDHEN, CDR2 SYDVKM. The CDR3 totals 12 residues. Between the trimmed V and J ends, which lost 5 bases and 8 bases, there was a span of 12 bases. Here the CDR3 reads CASSVSGEGYTF. The CDR3 DNA reads TGTGCCAGCAGTGTTTCGGGAGAGGGCTACACCTTC.

This chain uses TRBV3-1 (or the pseudogene TRBV3-2) with TRBJ1-2; D gene unclear. Trimming took off 4 bases at V and 6 bases at J, with 18 bases between the two ends. The CDR3 extends over 15 amino acids. Germline V gives CDR1 LGHDT, CDR2 YNNKEL (reference sequence). CDR3: CASSPPGRGWHGYTF. DNA for the CDR3: TGTGCCAGCAGCCCCCCTGGTCGAGGATGGCATGGCTACACCTTC.

The chain links TRBV6-2 or TRBV6-3 to TRBJ2-7; 10 bases fit TRBD2. Germline CDR1 reads MNHEY; CDR2 reads SVGEGT. After removal of 4 bases from V and 3 bases from J, the junction contained 12 bases not matched to a gene. The CDR3 consists of 17 residues. Here the CDR3 DNA reads TGTGCCAGCAGTTCGCTTGGACTAGCGGAAATCTTCTACGAGCAGTACTTC. This gives the protein CASSSLGLAEIFYEQYF.

This clone turned up a few times. The gene calls are TRBV14 and TRBJ1-2, with D unresolved. From germline, CDR1 is SGHDN and CDR2 FVKESK. V gave up 1 base and J gave up 1 base, with 13 bases separating them. CDR3 length equals 16 residues. In nucleotides, the CDR3 is TGTGCCAGCAGCCAAGTGTCGCCCGGGTTTAACTATGGCTACACCTTC. Its translation: CASSQVSPGFNYGYTF.

This chain connects TRBV18 to TRBJ1-5; 12 positions match TRBD1. Germline assignment: CDR1 KGHSH and CDR2 LQKENI. V dropped 4 bases and J dropped 6; count of bases not matched to a gene: 10. The length of the CDR3 is 17 residues. The CDR3 bases are TGTGCCAGCTCACTCACCGGGACAGGGGGCGATAGTCAGCCCCAGCATTTT. It specifies CASSLTGTGGDSQPQHF.

The chain is built from TRBV3-1 (or the pseudogene TRBV3-2) and TRBJ1-2; maybe TRBD1 (5 bases). The CDR3 is 13 residues long. Trimming took off 4 bases at V and 8 bases at J, with 14 bases between the two ends. Per the germline V gene, CDR1 is LGHDT and CDR2 is YNNKEL (reference sequence). The CDR3 nucleotides are TGTGCCAGCAGCCGAACAGGAACCGGAGGCTACACCTTC. Amino acid sequence: CASSRTGTGGYTF.

The chain joins TRBV9 to TRBJ2-2; 7 positions agree with TRBD1. This CDR3 comprises 16 residues. The V and J ends lost 2 bases and 6 bases, in that order; junction bases with no gene match: 10. Looked up from germline, CDR1 is SGDLS and CDR2 is YYNGEE. DNA of the CDR3: TGTGCCAGCAGCGTTGACACCCGAGGGGGCTCCGGGGAGCTGTTTTTT. The encoded protein is CASSVDTRGGSGELFF.

The V call is TRBV7-6, the J call TRBJ1-1, with D unclear. From germline, CDR1 is SGHVS and CDR2 FNYEAQ. Trimming left V 0 bases short and J 5 bases short, with 13 bases between. The CDR3 consists of 15 residues. The CDR3 nucleotides are TGTGCCAGCAGCTTAGCGAGGAGGGTGGAGACTGAAGCTTTCTTT. Protein product: CASSLARRVETEAFF.

This clone was detected a few times. This chain links TRBV4-3 with TRBJ2-2; a weak D match, TRBD2 (6 bases). The germline CDR1 and CDR2 sequences are LGHNA and YSLEER. V lost 1 base to trimming and J lost 6 bases, with 18 bases between them. The CDR3 is made up of 17 amino acids. Here the CDR3 DNA reads TGCGCCAGCAGCCAAGGGAGCCTGGGAGGTGGGGCCGGGGAGCTGTTTTTT. Protein product: CASSQGSLGGGAGELFF.

This chain links TRBV29-1 with TRBJ1-2; 9 bases fit TRBD1. The CDR3 is 12 residues long. The germline V gene has CDR1 SQVTM and CDR2 ANQGSEA. Trimming removed 1 base from V and 7 bases from J; junction bases left unmatched: 1. The CDR3 loop is CSVEADRGGYTF. CDR3 nucleotide sequence: TGCAGCGTTGAAGCGGACAGGGGTGGCTACACCTTC.

The V and J genes are TRBV28 and TRBJ1-2, with 7 bases that match TRBD1. With 5 bases clipped from V and 2 bases from J, the junction kept 8 bases outside the gene matches. Germline CDR1 and CDR2: MDHEN and SYDVKM. The CDR3 runs to 15 residues. The CDR3 here is CASSRQGRANYGYTF. The CDR3 DNA sequence: TGTGCCAGCAGTCGACAGGGAAGGGCCAACTATGGCTACACCTTC.

This chain uses TRBV30 with TRBJ1-4; 7 bases match TRBD1. Trimming removed 0 bases from V and 11 bases from J; junction bases left unmatched: 12. The CDR3 is made up of 15 amino acids. Germline CDR1 reads GTSNPN; CDR2 reads SVGIG (reference sequence). The DNA of the CDR3 is TGTGCCTGGAGTGTCCCGGCGACAGGGAGTGATAAACTGTTTTTT. Amino acid sequence: CAWSVPATGSDKLFF.